A selection of T cell receptor beta chains follows, all from one sample in a study of response to subunit inactivated influenza vaccine. TCRdb re-called the RT-PCR reads with MiXCR, one entry per CDR3 protein. The sample has fewer than 400,000 distinct CDR3 sequences; 20% to 25% are singletons. Source: PBMCs from blood, taken about 19 months after vaccination. These receptors all come from a man between 50 and 75 years old who received an inactivated influenza vaccine. Each CDR3 is given with its conserved first and last residue. Each record gives: CDR3 DNA, CDR3 protein, D gene, J gene, V gene, clone size. D genes are given only for firm matches. Size is stated for part of the rows, as once, few or many counts, or as a class when the clone is expanded.

TGTGCCATCAGTGAGTCTGGGCGGGACAGCTCTGGAAACACCATATATTTT | CAISESGRDSSGNTIYF | TRBD1 | TRBJ1-3 | TRBV10-3 | NA
TGTGCCAGCACCAACAGGGACGGAGCGACCTACGAGCAGTACTTC | CASTNRDGATYEQYF | NA | TRBJ2-7 | TRBV5-6 | NA
TGCGCCAGCAGCCAACAGGGTTGGAAGACCCAGTACTTC | CASSQQGWKTQYF | NA | TRBJ2-5 | TRBV4-3 | NA
TGTGCCAGCAGCCGGACAGCAGGCCAGCCCCAGCATTTT | CASSRTAGQPQHF | NA | TRBJ1-5 | TRBV12-3/TRBV12-4 | NA
TGCGCCAGCAGCTCCCAGGGAGGTACTGAAGCTTTCTTT | CASSSQGGTEAFF | NA | TRBJ1-1 | TRBV5-1 | many
TGCAGTGCTACCTCCGACAGGAGTATAAGCACAGATACGCAGTATTTT | CSATSDRSISTDTQYF | NA | TRBJ2-3 | TRBV20-1 | few
TGCGCCAGCAGTGAGTCCGCCACGGTTTACGAGCAGTACTTC | CASSESATVYEQYF | NA | TRBJ2-7 | TRBV10-1 | NA
TGTGCCAGCAGCCTAAGGTTGTATGGCTACACCTTC | CASSLRLYGYTF | NA | TRBJ1-2 | TRBV7-2 | many
TGCGCCAGCAGCTTGTCCGTGACTAGCGGCAATGAGCAGTTCTTC | CASSLSVTSGNEQFF | TRBD2 | TRBJ2-1 | TRBV5-1 | NA
TGCAGCGTTCAAGGGTCAGAGACCCAGTACTTC | CSVQGSETQYF | NA | TRBJ2-5 | TRBV29-1 | many
TGTGCCAGCAGCGATTTCACCGGGGAGCTGTTTTTT | CASSDFTGELFF | NA | TRBJ2-2 | TRBV7-6 | NA
TGTGCCAGCAGCCAAGTCCCCCGGACAGGGAAAGGGACTGAAGCTTTCTTT | CASSQVPRTGKGTEAFF | TRBD1 | TRBJ1-1 | TRBV14 | NA
TGTGCCAGCAGCCCCCTTCGGGGCCGGAGTATTGACATTCAGTACTTC | CASSPLRGRSIDIQYF | NA | TRBJ2-4 | TRBV7-9 | few
TGTGCCAGCAGTTTATCAAACAGGGTTATCGACGAGCAGTACTTC | CASSLSNRVIDEQYF | NA | TRBJ2-7 | TRBV12-3/TRBV12-4 | NA
TGCAGTGCTAGAGCCAAACAGGGGTTGAGCTCTGGAAACACCATATATTTT | CSARAKQGLSSGNTIYF | TRBD1 | TRBJ1-3 | TRBV20-1 | few
TGTGCCAGCAGCGACAGGGTGGTGGGTGAAGCTTTCTTT | CASSDRVVGEAFF | TRBD1 | TRBJ1-1 | TRBV7-9 | NA
TGTGCCACCACCAGGGGTTACGAGCAGTACTTC | CATTRGYEQYF | NA | TRBJ2-7 | TRBV28 | NA
TGCGCCAGCAGCCAAGATTCGGGACCGGGGGGCTACACCTTC | CASSQDSGPGGYTF | NA | TRBJ1-2 | TRBV4-1 | many
TGTGCCATCAGGGCGGGAGGTTCACCCCTCCACTTT | CAIRAGGSPLHF | NA | TRBJ1-6 | TRBV10-3 | NA
TGCAGCGTAGCGGACAGGGGGAACACTGAAGCTTTCTTT | CSVADRGNTEAFF | TRBD1 | TRBJ1-1 | TRBV29-1 | NA
TGTGCCAGCAGCGGGTCACCTTTAACTGAAGCTTTCTTT | CASSGSPLTEAFF | NA | TRBJ1-1 | TRBV3-1 | few
TGCGCCAGCAGGGGACTAGCGGGGCAAAGGGGAGATGAGCAGTTCTTC | CASRGLAGQRGDEQFF | TRBD2 | TRBJ2-1 | TRBV10-2 | few
TGTGCCAGTAGTATAGGGACTAGCGAAAAAAGGCAGTTCTTC | CASSIGTSEKRQFF | TRBD2 | TRBJ2-1 | TRBV19 | NA
TGCGCCAGCAGCCAACAGCAAATCCAAGAGACCCAGTACTTC | CASSQQQIQETQYF | NA | TRBJ2-5 | TRBV5-1 | NA
TGTGCCAGCAGTTTATTCGGCCAGGGAGGCCAGCCCCAGCATTTT | CASSLFGQGGQPQHF | NA | TRBJ1-5 | TRBV27 | few
TGTGCCAGCATCTACCTGAGGGGCGGAGATGAAAAACTGTTTTTT | CASIYLRGGDEKLFF | NA | TRBJ1-4 | TRBV6-1 | NA
TGTGCCAGCAGTTTATGGACAGGCGGGGAAAACATTCAGTACTTC | CASSLWTGGENIQYF | NA | TRBJ2-4 | TRBV28 | few
TGTGCCAGCAGTGGGGGGGGCAATTCACCCCTCCACTTT | CASSGGGNSPLHF | NA | TRBJ1-6 | TRBV12-3/TRBV12-4 | NA
TGTGCCAGCAGCTTGATCCATTCACCCCTCCACTTT | CASSLIHSPLHF | NA | TRBJ1-6 | TRBV7-2 | many
TGTGCCAGCAGCCAAGACAGGTACAGGGTCCCTTCCACAGATACGCAGTATTTT | CASSQDRYRVPSTDTQYF | NA | TRBJ2-3 | TRBV3-1 | NA